The rows below give T cell receptor beta chains drawn from one sample of a study of blood T cell repertoires in COVID-19. The repertoire was sequenced with immunoSEQ multiplex PCR; TCRdb's copy has only in-frame clones and lacks some. This table holds some 340,000 clones, 87% found once. Sequenced: PBMCs or T cells enriched from blood (not recorded which). These receptors all stem from a woman in her 30s who had recovered from COVID-19. Both conserved end residues are part of each CDR3. The D gene is left open where the match is weak. Clone size, where shown, is once, few, many, or a class for clones that have expanded.

clone_size j_call d_call v_call cdr3_nt cdr3_aa
once TRBJ1-5 - TRBV18 TGTGCCAGCTCACGGGCCGGACAGCTTAATCAGCCCCAGCATTTT CASSRAGQLNQPQHF
few TRBJ1-2 TRBD1 TRBV30 TGTGCCTGGAGCGAGGGGTGGGACAGGGCCTATGGCTACACCTTC CAWSEGWDRAYGYTF
once TRBJ2-7 - TRBV6-5 TGTGCCAGCAGTTCCCGACTCTACTACGAGCAGTACTTC CASSSRLYYEQYF
once TRBJ2-3 - TRBV7-8 TGTGCCAGCAGCTTAGCCCAGGGGACGCAGTATTTT CASSLAQGTQYF
- TRBJ1-2 - TRBV19 TGTGCCAGTAGTTTCCCAGGGGCGCGTAACTATGGCTACACCTTC CASSFPGARNYGYTF
few TRBJ1-5 - TRBV12-3/TRBV12-4 TGTGCCAGCATCGGGGATGGCAATCAGCCCCAGCATTTT CASIGDGNQPQHF
- TRBJ1-5 - TRBV5-1 TGCGCCAGCAGCCCGACCCCAGTGGGTAGCGATCAGCCCCAGCATTTT CASSPTPVGSDQPQHF
- TRBJ2-2 - TRBV18 TGTGCCAGCTCACTCAGTAACACCGGGGAGCTGTTTTTT CASSLSNTGELFF
- TRBJ1-2 - TRBV14 TGTGCCAGCAGCGCTCGATCCCCGGCGGGCTATGGCTACACCTTC CASSARSPAGYGYTF
- TRBJ1-6 TRBD1 TRBV19 TGTGCCAGTAGGCTACAGGGGAATTCACCCCTCCACTTT CASRLQGNSPLHF
- TRBJ2-2 - TRBV28 TGTGCCAGCAGTTTAAGAGGAAGATACGGGGAGCTGTTTTTT CASSLRGRYGELFF
once TRBJ1-2 - TRBV5-1 TGCGCCAGCAGCTTGGCCGGTGGAGGGACCAACTATGGCTACACCTTC CASSLAGGGTNYGYTF
- TRBJ2-1 TRBD1 TRBV6-5 TGTGCCAGCAGTTACGCGGGGACAGGGTTGTGGGAGCAGTTCTTC CASSYAGTGLWEQFF
- TRBJ2-7 - TRBV6-2/TRBV6-3 TGTGCCAGCAGTTACGATATGCGGACAGTATCTTCTGACTCCTACGAGCAGTACTTC CASSYDMRTVSSDSYEQYF
- TRBJ2-7 - TRBV3-1/TRBV3-2 TGTGCCAGCAGCTATCAAGGTAGGGGGCAGTACTTC CASSYQGRGQYF
- TRBJ1-5 TRBD1 TRBV28 TGTGCCAGCAGGACCGGGACAGGGGGTCCCAATCAGCCCCAGCATTTT CASRTGTGGPNQPQHF
- TRBJ2-5 TRBD2 TRBV19 TGTGCCAGTAGGACTAGCGGGGGGGCGCAAGAGACCCAGTACTTC CASRTSGGAQETQYF
- TRBJ2-2 TRBD2 TRBV5-1 TGCGCCAGCAGCTTGGCCGGGGGAGGGACCGGGGAGCTGTTTTTT CASSLAGGGTGELFF
- TRBJ2-3 TRBD2 TRBV7-9 TGTGCCAGCAGCTTTAGCGGGGGGGCATATACGCAGTATTTT CASSFSGGAYTQYF
- TRBJ2-1 - TRBV29-1 TGCAGCGTCCGTGCAGGGCTGAATAATGAGCAGTTCTTC CSVRAGLNNEQFF
- TRBJ1-2 - TRBV24-1 TGTGCCACCAGTGATTTCCAGGCAAACTATGGCTACACCTTC CATSDFQANYGYTF
- TRBJ1-3 - TRBV18 TGTGCCAGCTCCGGCGGTGGATCTGGAAACACCATATATTTT CASSGGGSGNTIYF
- TRBJ1-2 - TRBV19 TGTGCCAGTAGTATAGTGGACAGTACCCATGGAGGCTACACCTTC CASSIVDSTHGGYTF
- TRBJ1-1 TRBD1 TRBV5-5 TGTGCCAGCAGCCGGACAGGACACAACACTGAAGCTTTCTTT CASSRTGHNTEAFF
- TRBJ2-3 - TRBV6-5 TGTGCCAGCAGTCCCCACTTAGATACGCAGTATTTT CASSPHLDTQYF
- TRBJ1-3 - TRBV7-6 TGTGCCAGCAGCTTGTCCGCTGGAAACACCATATATTTT CASSLSAGNTIYF
- TRBJ1-2 - TRBV21-1 TGTGCCAGCAGCAAACAGGACAGGGTAGGCGGCTACACCTTC CASSKQDRVGGYTF
few TRBJ1-2 TRBD1 TRBV9 TGTGCCAGCAGCTATAATCGCCGGACAGGAGCTAACTATGGCTACACCTTC CASSYNRRTGANYGYTF
once TRBJ2-7 TRBD1 TRBV19 TGTGCCAGTCGGGACAGGGGGCTGAGGGAGCAGTACTTC CASRDRGLREQYF
- TRBJ1-2 - TRBV2 TGTGCCAGCAGTGGGGAGCGCTCTAACGGCTACACCTTC CASSGERSNGYTF
- TRBJ1-6 - TRBV11-2 TGTGCCAGCAGCTTTTACGGGGAGGTAAATTCACCCCTCCACTTT CASSFYGEVNSPLHF
- TRBJ1-2 - TRBV27 TGTGCCAGCACCTCCGCGGGGGGCCTCGGTGGCTACACCTTC CASTSAGGLGGYTF
once TRBJ2-7 TRBD1 TRBV5-3 TGTGCCAGAAGCAACGGACAGGGTTCCTACGAGCAGTACTTC CARSNGQGSYEQYF
few TRBJ1-6 - TRBV6-1 TGTGCCAGCAGTGAGGCTGCACCCCTCCACTTT CASSEAAPLHF
- TRBJ2-3 TRBD2 TRBV2 TGTGCCAGCAAAAGACTCGGACTAGCTAGCACAGATACGCAGTATTTT CASKRLGLASTDTQYF
- TRBJ2-5 - TRBV3-1/TRBV3-2 TGTGCCAGCAGCCAACACAGTGAGACCCAGTACTTC CASSQHSETQYF
- TRBJ1-4 TRBD1 TRBV9 TGTGCCAGCAGCGTTCGGACAGGGGGAGGTGAAAAACTGTTTTTT CASSVRTGGGEKLFF
- TRBJ2-7 - TRBV5-1 TGCGCCAGCAGCTTGGACAGGATCTCCTACGAGCAGTACTTC CASSLDRISYEQYF
- TRBJ2-3 - TRBV6-1 TGTGCCAGCAGTGAAGACAGGGAGGATACGCAGTATTTT CASSEDREDTQYF
few TRBJ1-4 - TRBV18 TGTGCCAGCTCACCACGCCAGGTTGCAACTAATGAAAAACTGTTTTTT CASSPRQVATNEKLFF
- TRBJ2-7 TRBD1 TRBV28 TGTGCCAGCAGTTTGACAGGGTGGCCGGGCGAGCAGTACTTC CASSLTGWPGEQYF
- TRBJ1-1 TRBD1 TRBV2 TGTGCCAGCAGTTACACAGGGGGCGACACTGAAGCTTTCTTT CASSYTGGDTEAFF
- TRBJ1-1 - TRBV7-8 TGTGCCAGCAGTTTACCACGAACCGGGGGGGCTTTCTTT CASSLPRTGGAFF
- TRBJ2-7 TRBD1 TRBV2 TGTGCCGCAGGCAGGGACAGCAGCTCCTACGAGCAGTACTTC CAAGRDSSSYEQYF
- TRBJ1-1 - TRBV27 TGTGCCAGCAGTCCCCGACACCTGAACACTGAAGCTTTCTTT CASSPRHLNTEAFF
- TRBJ1-1 - TRBV7-8 TGTGCCAGCACTCCGAGTTCTCTACGGGACACTGAAGCTTTCTTT CASTPSSLRDTEAFF
- TRBJ2-3 TRBD1 TRBV5-1 TGCGCCAGCAGCTTGGCCGGTTCCGTAGGACAGGGAGTCCCAGATACGCAGTATTTT CASSLAGSVGQGVPDTQYF
- TRBJ1-6 - TRBV7-9 TGTGCCAGCAGCCGAAAGGGGGATAATTCACCCCTCCACTTT CASSRKGDNSPLHF
- TRBJ1-5 - TRBV6-2/TRBV6-3 TGTGCCAGCAGTTCCAGGGAGGCCAGGCAGCCCCAGCATTTT CASSSREARQPQHF
- TRBJ2-2 - TRBV10-3 TGTGCCATCAGTGAGTCGTCCGGGATCGACCCGAACACCGGGGAGCTGTTTTTT CAISESSGIDPNTGELFF
- TRBJ1-5 - TRBV19 TGTGCCAGTAGTATACAGGGGCGATACAATCAGCCCCAGCATTTT CASSIQGRYNQPQHF
- TRBJ1-5 - TRBV7-2 TGTGCCAGCAGTCACGATAGCTCGGGCAATCAGCCCCAGCATTTT CASSHDSSGNQPQHF
- TRBJ1-2 - TRBV4-1 TGCGCCAGCAGCCAAGAGACGGGGAACTATGGCTACACCTTC CASSQETGNYGYTF